This passage covers 17 T cell receptor beta chains from one sample sequenced in a study of Ad26.COV2.S vaccination and SARS-CoV-2 variants. The sample's treatment: about 20 received Ad26.COV2.S at low or high dose, single or two shots; about 5 received placebo; per-sample allocation not given. Samples came from day 63 after the first vaccine or placebo injection. The assay was immunoSEQ multiplex PCR, and TCRdb's table has in-frame clones only and misses some. The data contain about 320,000 clones, just over 85% of them seen just once; the ten biggest clones take up under 2%. Here the sequenced sample was peripheral blood, taken in a trial of Ad26.COV2.S vaccine versus placebo. These receptors were taken from a person aged 18 to 59 who received the Ad26.COV2.S COVID-19 vaccine or a placebo.

The V call is TRBV2, the J call TRBJ2-7; D possibly uses TRBD1 or TRBD2 (5 bases each). The germline V and J ends were trimmed by 6 bases and 4 bases, with 10 bases remaining between them. This CDR3 region has 12 residues. CDR1 and CDR2 from the germline V gene are SNHLY and FYNNEI. CDR3: CASRGRIYEQYF. CDR3 bases: TGTGCCAGCAGGGGACGGATATACGAGCAGTACTTC.

V usage is TRBV15 and J usage is TRBJ2-5, with a weak D call TRBD2 (6 bases). CDR1 and CDR2 from the germline V gene are LNHNV and YYDKDF (reference sequence). Trimming removed 0 bases at V and 2 bases at J, with 13 bases between. This CDR3 contains 16 residues. This chain's CDR3 is CATSRDSGTWQETQYF. The CDR3 DNA follows: TGTGCCACCAGCAGAGACTCCGGGACTTGGCAAGAGACCCAGTACTTC.

This chain joins TRBV9 and TRBJ1-2; D is ambiguous. The CDR3 consists of 14 residues. Between the trimmed V and J ends, which lost 1 base and 3 bases, there was a span of 10 bases. Germline values: CDR1 SGDLS, CDR2 YYNGEE. DNA for the CDR3: TGTGCCAGCAGCGTAAACGAGGTTCACTATGGCTACACCTTC. Protein: CASSVNEVHYGYTF. The full variable domain, with the rest looked up from reference TRBV9 and TRBJ1-2, is DSGVTQTPKHLITATGQRVTLRCSPRSGDLSVYWYQQSLDQGLQFLIQYYNGEERAKGNILERFSAQQFPDLHSELNLSSLELGDSALYFCASSVNEVHYGYTFGSGTRLTVV.

The V and J genes are TRBV6-5 and TRBJ2-5; 7 bases are a match to TRBD1. V gave up 5 bases and J gave up 1 base; unmatched junction bases: 4. This CDR3 region has 14 residues. The germline V gene encodes CDR1 MNHEY and CDR2 SVGAGI. CDR3 in amino acids: CASSTGTVQETQYF. In DNA form, the CDR3 reads TGTGCCAGCAGTACCGGGACAGTCCAAGAGACCCAGTACTTC.

The chain carries TRBV7-9 and TRBJ2-5, with 10 positions matching TRBD1. V lost 1 base, J lost 3 bases, and 2 bases stayed unmatched. The CDR3 runs to 15 residues. Germline CDR1 SEHNR, CDR2 FQNEAQ (reference sequence). The CDR3 DNA follows: TGTGCCAGCAGCTTAGGTGGGACAGGGGAAGAGACCCAGTACTTC. Translation: CASSLGGTGEETQYF.

The chain has TRBV21-1 and TRBJ2-1; the table's TRBD1 call for D was not verified on the DNA. TRBV21-1 is termed a pseudogene. There are 15 residues in the CDR3. The CDR3 DNA sequence: TGTGCCAGCAGCCTCCGGGACAGGGAAGGGAATGAGCAGTTCTTC. Translating it yields CASSLRDREGNEQFF.

The J gene is TRBJ1-5, the V gene TRBV9, with D tentatively TRBD1 (5 bases). Germline assignment: CDR1 SGDLS and CDR2 YYNGEE. The V end was cut by 0 bases, the J end by 3 bases, with 10 bases between. The CDR3 sequence is 15 residues long. The chain's CDR3 is CASSVGIGDNQPQHF. The CDR3 DNA reads TGTGCCAGCAGCGTAGGGATAGGGGACAATCAGCCCCAGCATTTT.

V is TRBV27 and J is TRBJ2-2; 12 nucleotides match TRBD2. The CDR3 runs to 16 residues. The V gene end was trimmed by 3 bases and the J gene end by 6 bases; junction bases not matched to a gene: 5. CDR1 and CDR2 from the germline V gene are MNHEY and SMNVEV (reference sequence). This CDR3 is CASSFSSGGAAGELFF. The CDR3 DNA sequence: TGTGCCAGCAGTTTTTCTAGCGGGGGGGCCGCCGGGGAGCTGTTTTTT.

This chain joins TRBV7-9 and TRBJ1-1; a weak D match, TRBD1 (5 bases). CDR3 length: 15 amino acids. Germline CDR1 is SEHNR and CDR2 is FQNEAQ (reference sequence). Trimming took off 1 base at V and 0 bases at J, with 9 bases between the two ends. CDR3 nucleotides: TGTGCCAGCAGCTTAGAAGGGGCCGTGAACACTGAAGCTTTCTTT. Protein sequence: CASSLEGAVNTEAFF.

This chain joins TRBV27 and TRBJ1-6, with D possibly TRBD1 on 6 matching bases. The V end lost 7 bases, the J end lost 5 bases, and 18 bases lay between the germline ends. This CDR3 contains 16 residues. Germline CDR1 is MNHEY and CDR2 is SMNVEV (reference sequence). CDR3 protein: CASTLGADLNNSPLHF. The CDR3, as DNA: TGTGCCAGCACCCTGGGGGCAGACTTAAATAATTCACCCCTCCACTTT.

This chain joins TRBV15 and TRBJ1-3; D ambiguous. V lost 3 bases and J lost 7, with 4 bases in between. The length of the CDR3 is 11 residues. Germline CDR1 reads LNHNV; CDR2 reads YYDKDF (reference sequence). The CDR3 loop reads CATSRGNTIYF. The CDR3 DNA reads as TGTGCCACCAGCAGGGGCAACACCATATATTTT.

The chain recombines TRBV7-8 with TRBJ1-4; 8 positions match TRBD1. CDR1 SGHVS and CDR2 FQNEAQ come from the germline V gene. Trimming removed 5 bases from V and 7 bases from J; junction bases left unmatched: 9. The CDR3 is 15 amino acids. CDR3 DNA sequence: TGTGCCAGCAGCACCCGGACAGGGTCAAGTGAAAAACTGTTTTTT. It translates to CASSTRTGSSEKLFF.

This clone has only one observation. The CDR3 coding sequence is TGTGCCAGCAGCTTAAGTCGGACAACAAGTGAAGCTTTCTTT. As protein: CASSLSRTTSEAFF. The J gene is TRBJ1-1, the V gene TRBV7-3; weak D call: TRBD1 (5 bases). The V and J ends lost 1 base and 7 bases respectively, with 13 bases between them. The length of the CDR3 is 14 residues. CDR1 SGHTA and CDR2 FQGTGA come from the germline V gene.

V is TRBV19 and J is TRBJ2-7, with 10 bases identical to TRBD1. The V segment lost 4 bases and the J segment 4 bases; nucleotides outside the gene matches: 7. This CDR3 is built from 15 residues. The germline V gene has CDR1 LNHDA and CDR2 SQIVND (reference sequence). Written as DNA, the CDR3 is TGTGCCAGTAGTAACCTCCGGGACAGGGGTTACGAGCAGTACTTC. Translation gives CASSNLRDRGYEQYF.

V gene TRBV7-2 combines with J gene TRBJ2-5; D is ambiguous. With 7 bases removed from V and 7 bases from J, the gap between germline ends came to 13 bases. The CDR3 has 12 amino acids. CDR1 is SGHTA and CDR2 is FQGNSA in the germline V gene. In DNA, the CDR3 is TGTGCCAGCACCGTGGTCGCCGGGACCCAGTACTTC. Translated, it gives CASTVVAGTQYF.

Here the CDR3 DNA reads TGTGCCAGCAGTTACACCCTAGCGGGCACAGAGACCCAGTACTTC. It codes for CASSYTLAGTETQYF. The gene calls are TRBV6-2 or TRBV6-3 and TRBJ2-5; 8 bases are a match to TRBD2. CDR1 and CDR2 (germline): MNHEY, SVGEGT. This CDR3 has 15 residues. V lost 2 bases, J lost 4 bases, and 6 bases stayed unmatched.

The chain is built from TRBV6-5 and TRBJ1-2, with D unclear. Germline CDR1 MNHEY, CDR2 SVGAGI. Trimming left V 0 bases short and J 8 bases short, with 13 bases between. The CDR3 has 14 amino acids. This CDR3 is CASSYSAASYGYTF. In nucleotides, the CDR3 is TGTGCCAGCAGTTACTCGGCCGCCTCCTACGGCTACACCTTC.